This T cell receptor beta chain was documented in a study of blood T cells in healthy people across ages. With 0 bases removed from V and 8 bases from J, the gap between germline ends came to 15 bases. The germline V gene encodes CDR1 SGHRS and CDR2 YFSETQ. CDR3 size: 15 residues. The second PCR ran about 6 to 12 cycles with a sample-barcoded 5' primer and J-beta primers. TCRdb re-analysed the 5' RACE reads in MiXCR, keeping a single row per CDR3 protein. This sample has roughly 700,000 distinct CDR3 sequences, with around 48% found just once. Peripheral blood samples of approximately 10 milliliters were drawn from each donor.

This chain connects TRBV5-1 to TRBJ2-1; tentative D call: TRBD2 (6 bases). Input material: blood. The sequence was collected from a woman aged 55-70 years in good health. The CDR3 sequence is CASSLAQGGNYEQFF. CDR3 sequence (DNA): TGCGCCAGCAGCTTGGCTCAGGGCGGGAACTATGAGCAGTTCTTC.